These 20 T cell receptor beta chains came from one sample sequenced in a study of chemoradiotherapy in HPV16-positive cancers. TCRdb's copy holds only in-frame clones and misses some; the assay was immunoSEQ multiplex PCR. The sample has tens of thousands of clones; 80% to 95% are singletons. The material was blood, obtained from a patient who underwent chemoradiotherapy. The receptors come from a human donor with HPV-associated anogenital cancer.

The chain uses TRBV4-3 and TRBJ2-1; 12 bases align to TRBD1. Unmatched junction bases numbered 11, after V lost 4 bases and J lost 7 bases. CDR1 is LGHNA and CDR2 is YSLEER in the germline V gene. The CDR3 is made up of 17 amino acids. The CDR3 loop reads CASSRDPGQGAGNEQFF. Here the CDR3 DNA reads TGCGCCAGCAGCCGCGATCCGGGACAGGGGGCTGGTAATGAGCAGTTCTTC.

CDR3 sequence reads: CASSLIPGYNTGELFF. The CDR3 DNA sequence: TGTGCCAGCTCGCTGATTCCGGGATATAACACCGGGGAGCTGTTTTTT. The chain combines TRBV18 with TRBJ2-2; the D gene is possibly TRBD2 (5 bases). The CDR3 length is 16 residues. Per germline, CDR1 KGHSH and CDR2 LQKENI. The V end lost 6 bases, the J end lost 2 bases, and 16 bases lay between the germline ends.

V usage is TRBV4-3 and J usage is TRBJ2-2; D gene uncertain. Germline loops: CDR1 LGHNA, CDR2 YSLEER. Trimming took 0 bases from V and 4 from J, leaving 9 bases between them. The CDR3 runs to 15 residues. The CDR3 reads CASSQELGGTGELFF. DNA of the CDR3: TGCGCCAGCAGCCAAGAGTTAGGCGGCACCGGGGAGCTGTTTTTT.

The genes are TRBV4-2 and TRBJ2-3; perhaps TRBD1 as D (5 bases). The CDR3 loop spans 16 amino acids. V was shortened by 5 bases and J by 1 base, with 16 bases between the two germline ends. Germline V gives CDR1 LGHNA, CDR2 YNFKEQ. The DNA for the CDR3 is TGTGCCAGCAGCTTGACCAGACAGTTAGGCACAGATACGCAGTATTTT. It specifies CASSLTRQLGTDTQYF.

The rearrangement links TRBV28 to TRBJ2-7, with 9 positions matching TRBD1. The CDR3 length is 14 residues. V shed 4 bases, J shed 2 bases, and the junction held 3 bases outside the gene matches. CDR1 MDHEN and CDR2 SYDVKM come from the germline V gene. CDR3 region: CASSSRTGAYEQYF. The CDR3 DNA reads TGTGCCAGCAGTTCCCGGACAGGGGCCTACGAGCAGTACTTC.

This rearrangement joins TRBV27 to TRBJ2-5; D might be TRBD2 (5 bases). V lost 1 base to trimming and J lost 4 bases, with 10 bases between them. Germline CDR1 and CDR2: MNHEY and SMNVEV (reference sequence). The CDR3 covers 14 residues. CDR3: CASSLLGSGETQYF. CDR3 DNA sequence: TGTGCCAGCAGTTTATTAGGGAGCGGAGAGACCCAGTACTTC.

This rearrangement joins TRBV19 to TRBJ1-5; the D gene is possibly TRBD1 (6 bases). CDR1 and CDR2 (germline): LNHDA, SQIVND (reference sequence). Trimming pared 3 bases from V and 2 bases from J, leaving 14 bases between. The CDR3 sequence is 16 residues long. The CDR3 nucleotides read TGTGCCAGTAGTATCGCGGGGGGCCGTGGCAATCAGCCCCAGCATTTT. Translation: CASSIAGGRGNQPQHF.

This chain links TRBV7-9 with TRBJ1-4, with D unresolved. The CDR3 sequence is 14 residues long. V was clipped by 7 bases and J by 0 bases, with 9 bases between them. The germline V gene has CDR1 SEHNR and CDR2 FQNEAQ (reference sequence). CDR3 sequence: CASNQRATNEKLFF. CDR3 nucleotide sequence: TGTGCCAGCAACCAAAGGGCAACTAATGAAAAACTGTTTTTT. Full variable domain (remainder filled in from reference TRBV7-9 and TRBJ1-4): DTGVSQNPRHKITKRGQNVTFRCDPISEHNRLYWYRQTLGQGPEFLTYFQNEAQLEKSRLLSDRFSAERPKGSFSTLEIQRTEQGDSAMYLCASNQRATNEKLFFGSGTQLSVL.

The V gene is TRBV18, the J gene TRBJ2-1; D is perhaps TRBD1 (6 bases). With 3 bases removed from V and 8 bases from J, the gap between germline ends came to 17 bases. This CDR3 comprises 15 residues. Germline loops: CDR1 KGHSH, CDR2 LQKENI. In DNA, the CDR3 is TGTGCCAGCTCACCCAACAGGGTGCAGATGGATGAGCAGTTCTTC. As protein: CASSPNRVQMDEQFF.

This clone appeared once. The rearrangement uses TRBV7-2 and TRBJ2-7, with 7 bases fitting TRBD2. V shed 0 bases and J 0 bases; nucleotides not matched to a gene: 11. This CDR3 is built from 18 residues. Germline V lookup: CDR1 SGHTA, CDR2 FQGNSA. The CDR3 reads CASSLASPMGGSSYEQYF. CDR3 DNA: TGTGCCAGCAGCTTAGCTTCCCCTATGGGCGGGAGCTCCTACGAGCAGTACTTC.

The chain links TRBV29-1 to TRBJ2-6, with D unresolved. The CDR3 contains 13 residues. Trimming cost V 6 bases and J 3 bases, with 9 bases left between them. Germline V gene data show CDR1 as SQVTM and CDR2 as ANQGSEA. The CDR3 loop reads CSVAPYGANVLTF. CDR3 bases: TGCAGCGTCGCCCCTTATGGGGCCAACGTCCTGACTTTC.

This clone was recorded once. V gene TRBV29-1 combines with J gene TRBJ1-2, with TRBD1 matching over 7 bases. This CDR3 region has 12 residues. Germline V lookup: CDR1 SQVTM, CDR2 ANQGSEA. After removal of 6 bases from V and 4 bases from J, the junction contained 5 bases not matched to a gene. Here the CDR3 DNA reads TGCAGCGTCCTACAGGGGACCTATGGCTACACCTTC. It codes for CSVLQGTYGYTF.

V is TRBV27 and J is TRBJ1-3, with unresolved D. The CDR3 is made up of 16 amino acids. The ends were cut back, 1 base at V and 0 bases at J, with 10 bases in the middle. Germline assignment: CDR1 MNHEY and CDR2 SMNVEV (reference sequence). This chain's CDR3 is CASSLWTPLSGNTIYF. The CDR3 nucleotides are TGTGCCAGCAGTTTATGGACCCCCCTCTCTGGAAACACCATATATTTT.

V usage is TRBV5-6 and J usage is TRBJ2-4, with a possible D match to TRBD1 (6 bases). This CDR3 is 18 amino acids long. In germline, CDR1 is SGHDT, CDR2 YYEEEE. Trimming took off 1 base at V and 2 bases at J, with 19 bases between the two ends. For the CDR3, the DNA is TGTGCCAGCAGCTTGCCACAGGGTAACCCCCTATCCAAAAACATTCAGTACTTC. Its protein product is CASSLPQGNPLSKNIQYF. The entire variable domain, with the rest obtained from reference TRBV5-6 and TRBJ2-4, is as follows: DAGVTQSPTHLIKTRGQQVTLRCSPKSGHDTVSWYQQALGQGPQFIFQYYEEEERQRGNFPDRFSGHQFPNYSSELNVNALLLGDSALYLCASSLPQGNPLSKNIQYFGAGTRLSVL.

This chain links TRBV5-1 with TRBJ2-3; D gene unclear. In germline, CDR1 is SGHRS, CDR2 YFSETQ. The CDR3 covers 16 residues. Trimming left V 0 bases short and J 0 bases short, with 11 bases between. The CDR3 DNA reads TGCGCCAGCAGCTTGGATGGGCTCCCAAGCACAGATACGCAGTATTTT. Protein sequence: CASSLDGLPSTDTQYF.

This chain joins TRBV27 and TRBJ2-3; 7 nucleotides line up with TRBD2. The V gene end was trimmed by 7 bases and the J gene end by 5 bases; junction bases not matched to a gene: 9. Germline V CDR1 and CDR2: MNHEY, SMNVEV (reference sequence). The CDR3 contains 14 residues. The CDR3 nucleotides read TGTGCCAGCAAACCGACTAGCATAGTAGATACGCAGTATTTT. It translates to CASKPTSIVDTQYF.

The chain recombines TRBV20-1 with TRBJ2-1; 7 bases match TRBD2. After removal of 7 bases from V and 9 bases from J, the junction contained 6 bases not matched to a gene. The CDR3 runs 11 residues. CDR1 and CDR2 from the germline V gene are DFQATT and SNEGSKA (reference sequence). For the CDR3, the DNA is TGCAGTGGGGTGGGAGGGCCTGAGCAGTTCTTC. Amino acid sequence: CSGVGGPEQFF.

As concerns this clone: An end of the junction differs from the germline gene, which may be a read error. The rearrangement joins TRBV7-2 to TRBJ1-2; D unclear. The CDR3 loop spans 12 amino acids. CDR1 is SGHTA and CDR2 is FQGNSA in the germline V gene. The CDR3 region has the DNA TGTGCCAGCAGCCCCGGGTACTATGGCCACACCTTC. Translating gives CASSPGYYGHTF. Full variable domain (missing parts from reference TRBV7-2 and TRBJ1-2): GAGVSQSPSNKVTEKGKDVELRCDPISGHTALYWYRQSLGQGLEFLIYFQGNSAPDKSGLPSDRFSAERTGGSVSTLTIQRTQQEDSAVYLCASSPGYYGHTFGSGTRLTVV.

The chain combines TRBV5-4 with TRBJ2-5; D is unclear. The V and J ends lost 4 bases and 5 bases respectively, with 18 bases between them. Per the germline V gene, CDR1 is SGHNT and CDR2 is YYREEE (reference sequence). The CDR3 has 15 amino acids. The CDR3 DNA is TGTGCCAGCAGCCTGACATCTCAGGTTGGGGAGACCCAGTACTTC. Translation gives CASSLTSQVGETQYF.

This chain links TRBV7-2 with TRBJ1-2; D gene ambiguous. Germline V gives CDR1 SGHTA, CDR2 FQGNSA. This CDR3 is 13 amino acids long. V was trimmed by 1 base and J by 5 bases, leaving 8 bases between them. CDR3 protein: CASSLETAYGYTF. CDR3 bases: TGTGCCAGCAGCTTAGAAACAGCGTATGGCTACACCTTC.